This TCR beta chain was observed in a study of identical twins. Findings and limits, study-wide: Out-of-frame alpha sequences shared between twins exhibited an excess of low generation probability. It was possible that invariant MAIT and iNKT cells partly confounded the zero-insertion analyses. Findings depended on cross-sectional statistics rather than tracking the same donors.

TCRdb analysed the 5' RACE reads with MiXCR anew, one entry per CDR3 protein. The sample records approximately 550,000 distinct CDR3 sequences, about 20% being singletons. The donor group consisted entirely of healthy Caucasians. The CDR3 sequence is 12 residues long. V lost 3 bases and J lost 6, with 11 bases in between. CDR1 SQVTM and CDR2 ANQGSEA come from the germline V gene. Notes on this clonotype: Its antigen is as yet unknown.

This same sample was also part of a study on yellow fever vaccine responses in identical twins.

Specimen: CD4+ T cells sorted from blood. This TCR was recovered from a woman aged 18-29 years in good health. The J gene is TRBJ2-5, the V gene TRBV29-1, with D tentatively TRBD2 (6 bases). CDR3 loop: CSVDGGVQTQYF. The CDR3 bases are TGCAGCGTTGACGGCGGGGTTCAGACCCAGTACTTC.